The T cell receptor beta chain described here comes from a study of blood T cell repertoires in COVID-19. The overall study: Spain, Italy and the United States supplied samples that represented acute and convalescent COVID-19.

CDR3 length: 13 residues. Germline V gene sequence: CDR1 SEHNR, CDR2 FQNEAQ (reference sequence). Trimming took off 5 bases at V and 4 bases at J, with 11 bases between the two ends. TCRdb keeps only in-frame clones here, not all; method: immunoSEQ multiplex PCR. The sample consists of 75,000 to 95,000 clones, about 74% of them appearing once. While infection was still active, Seattle patients were enrolled and then followed longitudinally. Source material: peripheral blood. This clonotype was sampled from a man between 65 and 79 years old with COVID-19, enrolled during active disease. The chain has TRBV7-9 and TRBJ2-5; D perhaps matches TRBD1 (5 bases). CDR3 loop: CASSRRQGETQYF. CDR3 DNA sequence: TGTGCCAGCAGCCGACGGCAGGGAGAGACCCAGTACTTC.